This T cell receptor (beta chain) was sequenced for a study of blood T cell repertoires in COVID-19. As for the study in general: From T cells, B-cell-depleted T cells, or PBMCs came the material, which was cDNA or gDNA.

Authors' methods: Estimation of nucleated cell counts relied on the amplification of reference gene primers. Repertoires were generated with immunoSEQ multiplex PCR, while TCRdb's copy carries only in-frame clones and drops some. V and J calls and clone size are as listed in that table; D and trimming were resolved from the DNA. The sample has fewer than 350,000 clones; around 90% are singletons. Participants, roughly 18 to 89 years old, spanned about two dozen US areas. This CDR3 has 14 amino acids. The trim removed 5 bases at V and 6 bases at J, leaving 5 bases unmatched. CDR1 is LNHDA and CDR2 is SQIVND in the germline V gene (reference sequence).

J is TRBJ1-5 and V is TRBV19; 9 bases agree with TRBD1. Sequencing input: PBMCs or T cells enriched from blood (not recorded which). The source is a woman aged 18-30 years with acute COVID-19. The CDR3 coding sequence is TGTGCCAGTAGTGCCACAGGGGGCACTCAGCCCCAGCATTTT. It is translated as CASSATGGTQPQHF.